This T cell receptor beta chain was sequenced for a study of tumor-infiltrating lymphocytes in primary liver carcinoma. This CDR3 is 16 amino acids long. V shed 3 bases and J 6 bases; nucleotides not matched to a gene: 10. Germline values: CDR1 SGHNT, CDR2 YYREEE (reference sequence). This clonotype was seen only a few times. Unsorted whole blood supplied the blood RNA, and germline DNA was isolated too. A constant-region primer primed TCR beta cDNA synthesis from 450 to 550 ng of total RNA. Libraries covering TCR beta were generated through three nested multiplex PCR rounds (using a slightly modified ARM-PCR). The study ran its first two PCR rounds for nine to eleven cycles each, using TRBV1-TRBV30 forward primers and a C-beta reverse primer. In TCRdb, the multiplex PCR reads were re-called with MiXCR into one record per CDR3 protein. Of hundreds of thousands of distinct CDR3 sequences listed, 65% are singletons.

V usage is TRBV5-4 and J usage is TRBJ2-1, with TRBD2 matching 9 bases. Source material: peripheral blood. The TCR comes from a man in his forties with primary liver carcinoma and hepatitis B virus infection. CDR3 DNA: TGTGCCAGCAGCTGGGGTAGGGGAGCGGGAGGCAATGAGCAGTTCTTC. It translates to CASSWGRGAGGNEQFF. The complete variable domain, with remaining parts taken from reference TRBV5-4 and TRBJ2-1, reads ETGVTQSPTHLIKTRGQQVTLRCSSQSGHNTVSWYQQALGQGPQFIFQYYREEENGRGNFPPRFSGLQFPNYSSELNVNALELDDSALYLCASSWGRGAGGNEQFFGPGTRLTVL.